A single TCR beta chain is shown here with its context. With V trimmed by 4 bases and J by 2 bases, 2 bases remained unmatched. The CDR3 has 14 amino acids. Germline V lookup: CDR1 SGDLS, CDR2 YYNGEE. The data derive from a study of T cell changes during pregnancy in multiple sclerosis. The assay was immunoSEQ multiplex PCR, and TCRdb's table has in-frame clones only and misses some. The data hold approximately 92,000 clones, with approximately 93% observed a single time. The specimen comprised peripheral blood, sampled after pregnancy. This chain uses TRBV9 with TRBJ1-4, with TRBD1 identical over 7 bases. This TCR was sampled from a female donor with multiple sclerosis, enrolled in a pregnancy study. This CDR3 is CASSQGGTNEKLFF. CDR3 DNA sequence: TGTGCCAGCAGCCAAGGGGGCACTAATGAAAAACTGTTTTTT.